This paragraph covers one T cell receptor beta chain sequence. Its antigen is currently unknown. Both 60 Vbeta primers and 13 Jbeta primers went into the PCR. TCRdb keeps only in-frame clones here, not all; method: immunoSEQ multiplex PCR. The repertoire has some 190,000 clones, about four fifths of them found once; the top ten carry roughly 13%. Germline assignment: CDR1 MNHNS and CDR2 SASEGT. This CDR3 has 15 amino acids. V lost 6 bases, J lost 3 bases, and 10 bases stayed unmatched. The data stem from a study of cytomegalovirus exposure and HLA in healthy donors. Overall study findings and caveats: TCR beta sequences reportedly predicted most subjects' HLA-A and HLA-B alleles accurately. TCR beta sequences numbering 15,000 to 20,000 were associated with HLA alleles at 0.05 false discovery rate in a later analysis. Serostatus for CMV was the only available immune exposure information.

The chain is built from TRBV6-1 and TRBJ1-2; TRBD1 matches 7 bases. The receptor comes from a woman in her twenties or thirties in good health and CMV-seropositive. The sequencing input was PBMCs. The CDR3 sequence is CASSTSLQGDYGYTF. CDR3 in DNA: TGTGCCAGCAGCACCTCACTTCAGGGGGACTATGGCTACACCTTC.